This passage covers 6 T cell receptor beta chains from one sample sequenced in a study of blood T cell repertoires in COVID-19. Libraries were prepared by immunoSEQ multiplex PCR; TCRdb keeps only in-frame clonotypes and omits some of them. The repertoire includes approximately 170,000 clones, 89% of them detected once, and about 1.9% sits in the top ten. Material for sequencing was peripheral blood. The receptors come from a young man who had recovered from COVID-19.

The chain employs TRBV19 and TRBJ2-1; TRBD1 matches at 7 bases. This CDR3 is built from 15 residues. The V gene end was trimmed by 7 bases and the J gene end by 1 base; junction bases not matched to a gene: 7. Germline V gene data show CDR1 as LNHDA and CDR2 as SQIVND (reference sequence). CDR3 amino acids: CASTVGTASYNEQFF. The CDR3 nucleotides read TGTGCCAGTACCGTCGGGACAGCGTCCTACAATGAGCAGTTCTTC. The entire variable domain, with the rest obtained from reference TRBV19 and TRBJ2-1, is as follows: DGGITQSPKYLFRKEGQNVTLSCEQNLNHDAMYWYRQDPGQGLRLIYYSQIVNDFQKGDIAEGYSVSREKKESFPLTVTSAQKNPTAFYLCASTVGTASYNEQFFGPGTRLTVL.

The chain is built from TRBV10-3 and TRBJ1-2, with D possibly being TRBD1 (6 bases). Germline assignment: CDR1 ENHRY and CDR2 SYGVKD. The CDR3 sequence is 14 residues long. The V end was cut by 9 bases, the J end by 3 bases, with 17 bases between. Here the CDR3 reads CAILKFGGDYGYTF. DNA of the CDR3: TGTGCCATACTAAAATTTGGGGGCGACTATGGCTACACCTTC.

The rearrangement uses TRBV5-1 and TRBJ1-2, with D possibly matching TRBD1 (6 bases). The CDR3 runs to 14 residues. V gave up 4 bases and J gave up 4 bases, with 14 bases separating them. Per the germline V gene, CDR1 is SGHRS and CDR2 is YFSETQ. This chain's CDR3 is CASSALQGVYGYTF. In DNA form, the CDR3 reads TGCGCCAGCAGCGCGTTACAGGGAGTCTATGGCTACACCTTC.

For the CDR3, the DNA is TGTGCCAGCAGCTCCGGGTACCTAGGCGCGGGTGGCTACACCTTC. This encodes CASSSGYLGAGGYTF. The J gene is TRBJ1-2, the V gene TRBV7-9; D remains unclear. The CDR3 has 15 amino acids. V lost 4 bases and J lost 7, with 19 bases in between. CDR1 and CDR2 from the germline V gene are SEHNR and FQNEAQ (reference sequence).

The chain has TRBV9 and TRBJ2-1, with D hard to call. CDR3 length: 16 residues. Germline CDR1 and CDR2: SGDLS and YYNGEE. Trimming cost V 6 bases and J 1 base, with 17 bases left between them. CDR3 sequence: CASTKEVLLSYNEQFF. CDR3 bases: TGTGCCAGCACTAAAGAAGTGTTACTATCCTACAATGAGCAGTTCTTC.

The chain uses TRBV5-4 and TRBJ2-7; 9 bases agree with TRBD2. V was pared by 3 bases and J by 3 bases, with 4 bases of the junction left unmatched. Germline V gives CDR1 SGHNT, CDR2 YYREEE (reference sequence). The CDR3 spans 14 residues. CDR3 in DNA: TGTGCCAGCAGCTCGACTAGCGGTCGCTACGAGCAGTACTTC. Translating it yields CASSSTSGRYEQYF.